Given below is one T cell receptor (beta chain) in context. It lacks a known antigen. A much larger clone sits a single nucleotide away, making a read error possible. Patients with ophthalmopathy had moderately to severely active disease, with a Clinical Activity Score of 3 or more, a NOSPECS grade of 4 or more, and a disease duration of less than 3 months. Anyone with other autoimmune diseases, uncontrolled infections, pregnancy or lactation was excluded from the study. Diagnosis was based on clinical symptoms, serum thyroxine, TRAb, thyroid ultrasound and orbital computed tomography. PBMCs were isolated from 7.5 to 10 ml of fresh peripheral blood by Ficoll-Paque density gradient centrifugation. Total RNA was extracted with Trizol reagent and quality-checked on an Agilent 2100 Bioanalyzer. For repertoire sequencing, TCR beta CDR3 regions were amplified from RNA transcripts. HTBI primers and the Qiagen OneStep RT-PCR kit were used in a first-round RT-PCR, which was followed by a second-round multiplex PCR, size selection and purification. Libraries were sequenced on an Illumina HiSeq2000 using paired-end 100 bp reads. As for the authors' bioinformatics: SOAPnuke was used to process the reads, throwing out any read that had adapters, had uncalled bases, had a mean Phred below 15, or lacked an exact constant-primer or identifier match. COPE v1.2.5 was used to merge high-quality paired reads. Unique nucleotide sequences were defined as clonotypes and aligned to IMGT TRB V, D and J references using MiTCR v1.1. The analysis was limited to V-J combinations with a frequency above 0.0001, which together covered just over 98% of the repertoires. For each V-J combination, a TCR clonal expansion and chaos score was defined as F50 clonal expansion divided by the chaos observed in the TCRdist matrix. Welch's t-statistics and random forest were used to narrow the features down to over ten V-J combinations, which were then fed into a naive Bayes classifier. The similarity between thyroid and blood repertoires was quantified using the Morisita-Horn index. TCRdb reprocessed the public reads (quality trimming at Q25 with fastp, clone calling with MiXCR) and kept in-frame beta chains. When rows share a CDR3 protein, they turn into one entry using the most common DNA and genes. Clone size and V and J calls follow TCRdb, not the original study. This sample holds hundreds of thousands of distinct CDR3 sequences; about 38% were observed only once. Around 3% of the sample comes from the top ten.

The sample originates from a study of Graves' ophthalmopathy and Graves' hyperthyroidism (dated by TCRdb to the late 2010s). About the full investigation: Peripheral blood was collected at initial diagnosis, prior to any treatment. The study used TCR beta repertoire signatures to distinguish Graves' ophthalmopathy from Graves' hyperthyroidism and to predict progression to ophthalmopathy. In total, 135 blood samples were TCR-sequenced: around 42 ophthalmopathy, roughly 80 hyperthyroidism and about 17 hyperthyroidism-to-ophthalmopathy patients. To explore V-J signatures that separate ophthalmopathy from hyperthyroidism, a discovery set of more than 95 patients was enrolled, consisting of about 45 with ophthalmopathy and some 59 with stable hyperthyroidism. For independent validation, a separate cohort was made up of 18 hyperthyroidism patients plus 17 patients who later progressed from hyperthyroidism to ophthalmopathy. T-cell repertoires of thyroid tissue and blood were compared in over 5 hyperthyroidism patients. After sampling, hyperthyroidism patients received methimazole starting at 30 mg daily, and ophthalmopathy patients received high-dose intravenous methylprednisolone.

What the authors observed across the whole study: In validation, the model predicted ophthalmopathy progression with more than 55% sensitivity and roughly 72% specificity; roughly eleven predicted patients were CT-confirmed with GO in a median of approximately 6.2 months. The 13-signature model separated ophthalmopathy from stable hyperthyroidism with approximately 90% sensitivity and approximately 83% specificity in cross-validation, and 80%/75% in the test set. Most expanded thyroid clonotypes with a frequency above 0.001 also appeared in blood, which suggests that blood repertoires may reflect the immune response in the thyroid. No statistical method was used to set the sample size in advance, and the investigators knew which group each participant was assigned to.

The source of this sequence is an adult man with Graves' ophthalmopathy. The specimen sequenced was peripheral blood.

The CDR3 region: CAGSRDVSEKLFF. The nucleotides are TGTGCCGGCAGCCGCGACGTATCCGAAAAACTGTTTTTT. Recombination linked TRBV2 to TRBJ1-4, with the D gene uncertain. Sequences SNHLY (CDR1) and FYNNEI (CDR2) are obtained from the germline V gene. Including the terminal cysteine and phenylalanine, the CDR3 comprises 13 residues. Only the CDR3 portion is preserved as DNA: 39 bases, with reading frame beginning at the first base.